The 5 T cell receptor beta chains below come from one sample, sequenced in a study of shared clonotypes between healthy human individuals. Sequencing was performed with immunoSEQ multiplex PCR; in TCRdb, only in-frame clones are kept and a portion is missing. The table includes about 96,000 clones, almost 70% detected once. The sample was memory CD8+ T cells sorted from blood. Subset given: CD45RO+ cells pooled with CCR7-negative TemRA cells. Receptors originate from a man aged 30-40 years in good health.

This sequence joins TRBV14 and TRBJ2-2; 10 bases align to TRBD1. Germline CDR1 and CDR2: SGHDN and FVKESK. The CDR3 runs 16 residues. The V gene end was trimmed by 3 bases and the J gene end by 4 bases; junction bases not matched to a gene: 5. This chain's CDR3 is CASSHLGTGVTGELFF. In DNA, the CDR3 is TGTGCCAGCAGCCACCTAGGGACAGGGGTCACCGGGGAGCTGTTTTTT.

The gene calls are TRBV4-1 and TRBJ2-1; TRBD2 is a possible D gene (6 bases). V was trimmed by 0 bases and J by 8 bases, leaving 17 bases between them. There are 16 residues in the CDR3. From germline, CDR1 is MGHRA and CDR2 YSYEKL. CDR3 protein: CASSQDSGGRGYEQFF. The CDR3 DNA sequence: TGCGCCAGCAGCCAAGATTCCGGGGGTAGAGGGTATGAGCAGTTCTTC.

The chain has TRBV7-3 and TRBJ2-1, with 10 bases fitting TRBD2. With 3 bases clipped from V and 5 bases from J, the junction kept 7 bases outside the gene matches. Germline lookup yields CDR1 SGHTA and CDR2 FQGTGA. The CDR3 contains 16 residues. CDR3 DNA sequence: TGTGCCAGCAGCTTCCCCGGGACTAGCGTGGACAATGAGCAGTTCTTC. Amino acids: CASSFPGTSVDNEQFF.

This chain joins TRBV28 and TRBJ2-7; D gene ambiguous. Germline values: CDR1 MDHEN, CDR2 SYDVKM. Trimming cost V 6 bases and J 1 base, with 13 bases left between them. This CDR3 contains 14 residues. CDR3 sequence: CASRPRFGSYEQYF. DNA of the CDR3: TGTGCCAGCAGACCTAGGTTTGGGTCCTACGAGCAGTACTTC.

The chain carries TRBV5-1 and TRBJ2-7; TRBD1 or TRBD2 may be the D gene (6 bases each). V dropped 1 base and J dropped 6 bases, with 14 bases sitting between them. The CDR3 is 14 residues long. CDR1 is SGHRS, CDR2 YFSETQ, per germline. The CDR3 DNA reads TGCGCCAGCAGCTTGAGTAGGGGGGTACGCGAGCAGTACTTC. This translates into CASSLSRGVREQYF.